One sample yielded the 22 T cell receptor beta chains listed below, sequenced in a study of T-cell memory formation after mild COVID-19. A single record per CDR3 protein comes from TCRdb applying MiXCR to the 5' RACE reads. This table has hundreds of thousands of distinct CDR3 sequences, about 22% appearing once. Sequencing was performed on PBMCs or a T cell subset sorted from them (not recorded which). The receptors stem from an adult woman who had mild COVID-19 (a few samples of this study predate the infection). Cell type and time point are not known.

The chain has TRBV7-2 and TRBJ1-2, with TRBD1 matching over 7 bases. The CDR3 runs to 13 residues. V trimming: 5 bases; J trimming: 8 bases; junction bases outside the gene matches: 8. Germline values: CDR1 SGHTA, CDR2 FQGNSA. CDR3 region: CASSLDRPLGYTF. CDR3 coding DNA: TGTGCCAGCAGCCTGGACAGGCCTTTGGGCTACACCTTC.

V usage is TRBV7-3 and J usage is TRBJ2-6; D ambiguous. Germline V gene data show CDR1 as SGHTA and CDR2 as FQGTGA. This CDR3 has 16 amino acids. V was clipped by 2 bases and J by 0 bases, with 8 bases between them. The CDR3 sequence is CASSLDGRSGANVLTF. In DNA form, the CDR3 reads TGTGCCAGCAGCTTAGACGGCCGCTCTGGGGCCAACGTCCTGACTTTC.

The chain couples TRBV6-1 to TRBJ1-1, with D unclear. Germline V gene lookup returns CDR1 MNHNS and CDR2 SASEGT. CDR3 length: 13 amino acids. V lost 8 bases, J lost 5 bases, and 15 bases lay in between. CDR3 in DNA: TGTGCCAGCTCCGAATCTTGGGTGACTGAAGCTTTCTTT. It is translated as CASSESWVTEAFF.

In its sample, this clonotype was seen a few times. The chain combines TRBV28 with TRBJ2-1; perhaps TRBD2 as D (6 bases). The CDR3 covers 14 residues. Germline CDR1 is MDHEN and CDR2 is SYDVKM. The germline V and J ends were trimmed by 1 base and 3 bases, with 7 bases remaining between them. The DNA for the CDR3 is TGTGCCAGCAGTTTATTGCGGGGCTACAATGAGCAGTTCTTC. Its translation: CASSLLRGYNEQFF.

CDR3 DNA sequence: TGCGCCAGCAGCTCAACCGGGACAGCTTTTTATAATTCACCCCTCCACTTT. The encoded protein is CASSSTGTAFYNSPLHF. The chain links TRBV5-1 to TRBJ1-6; 7 bases line up with TRBD1. From germline, CDR1 is SGHRS and CDR2 YFSETQ. The CDR3 runs 17 residues. V lost 3 bases, J lost 4 bases, and 10 bases stayed unmatched.

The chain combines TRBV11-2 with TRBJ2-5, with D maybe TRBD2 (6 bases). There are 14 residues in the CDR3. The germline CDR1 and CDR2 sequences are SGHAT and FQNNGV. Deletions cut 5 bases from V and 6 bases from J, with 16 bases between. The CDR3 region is CASSPEEGRQTQYF. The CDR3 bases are TGTGCCAGCAGCCCCGAGGAGGGGAGGCAGACCCAGTACTTC.

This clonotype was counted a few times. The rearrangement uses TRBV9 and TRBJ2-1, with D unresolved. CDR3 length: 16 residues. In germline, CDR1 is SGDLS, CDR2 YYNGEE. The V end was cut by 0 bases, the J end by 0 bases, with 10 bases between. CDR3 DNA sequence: TGTGCCAGCAGCGTAGCTACTCGAAGCTCCTACAATGAGCAGTTCTTC. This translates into CASSVATRSSYNEQFF.

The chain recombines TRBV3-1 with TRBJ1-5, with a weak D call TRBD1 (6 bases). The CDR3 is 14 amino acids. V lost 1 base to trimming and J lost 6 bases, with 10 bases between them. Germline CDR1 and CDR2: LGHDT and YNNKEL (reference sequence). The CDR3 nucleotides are TGTGCCAGCAGCCAAGGTGGGGGCGGTCAGCCCCAGCATTTT. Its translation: CASSQGGGGQPQHF.

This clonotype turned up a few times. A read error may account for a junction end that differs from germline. The CDR3 spells CASSLGLAGVRETQYF. The CDR3 DNA reads as TGTGCTAGCAGCTTAGGACTAGCGGGAGTTCGAGAGACCCAGTACTTC. The chain is built from TRBV7-7 and TRBJ2-5, with 13 positions matching TRBD2. The CDR3 runs to 16 residues. From germline, CDR1 is SSHAT and CDR2 FNYEAQ (reference sequence).

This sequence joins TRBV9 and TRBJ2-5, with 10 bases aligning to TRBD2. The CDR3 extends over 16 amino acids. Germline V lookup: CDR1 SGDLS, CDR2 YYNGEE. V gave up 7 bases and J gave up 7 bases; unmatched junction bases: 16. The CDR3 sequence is CASSGASSGSTVTQYF. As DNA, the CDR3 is TGTGCCAGCTCGGGGGCCTCTAGCGGGAGTACGGTGACCCAGTACTTC. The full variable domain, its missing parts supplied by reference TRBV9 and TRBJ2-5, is DSGVTQTPKHLITATGQRVTLRCSPRSGDLSVYWYQQSLDQGLQFLIQYYNGEERAKGNILERFSAQQFPDLHSELNLSSLELGDSALYFCASSGASSGSTVTQYFGPGTRLLVL.

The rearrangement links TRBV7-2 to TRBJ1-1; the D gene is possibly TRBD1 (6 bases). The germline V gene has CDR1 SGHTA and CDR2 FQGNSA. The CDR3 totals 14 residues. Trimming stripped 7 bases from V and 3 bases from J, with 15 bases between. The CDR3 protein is CASTRTGPHTEAFF. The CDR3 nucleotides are TGTGCCAGCACCCGAACAGGGCCACACACTGAAGCTTTCTTT.

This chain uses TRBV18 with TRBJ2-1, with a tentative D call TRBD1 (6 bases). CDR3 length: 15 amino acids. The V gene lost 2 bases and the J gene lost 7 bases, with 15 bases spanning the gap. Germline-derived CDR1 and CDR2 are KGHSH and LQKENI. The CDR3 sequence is CASSPSTGGNNEQFF. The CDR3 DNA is TGTGCCAGCTCACCATCGACAGGAGGAAATAATGAGCAGTTCTTC.

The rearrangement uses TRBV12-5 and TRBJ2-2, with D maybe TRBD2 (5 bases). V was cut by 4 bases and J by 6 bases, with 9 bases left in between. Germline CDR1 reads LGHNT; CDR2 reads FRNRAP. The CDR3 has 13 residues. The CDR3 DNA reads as TGTGCTAGTGGTTCGTCCGGGGCCGGGGAGCTGTTTTTT. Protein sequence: CASGSSGAGELFF.

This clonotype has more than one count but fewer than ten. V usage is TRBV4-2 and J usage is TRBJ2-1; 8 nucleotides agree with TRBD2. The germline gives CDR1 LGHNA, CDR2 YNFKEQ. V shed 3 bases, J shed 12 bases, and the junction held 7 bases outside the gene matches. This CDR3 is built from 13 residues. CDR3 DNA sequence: TGTGCCAGCAGCCAGGGCAGCGGGAGAAGGCAGTTCTTC. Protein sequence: CASSQGSGRRQFF.

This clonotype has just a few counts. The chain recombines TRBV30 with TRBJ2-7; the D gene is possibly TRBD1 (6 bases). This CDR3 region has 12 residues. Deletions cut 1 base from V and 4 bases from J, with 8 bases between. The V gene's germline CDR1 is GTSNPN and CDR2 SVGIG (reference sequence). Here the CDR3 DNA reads TGTGCCTGGAGTGCCCAGGGGTACGAGCAGTACTTC. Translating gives CAWSAQGYEQYF.

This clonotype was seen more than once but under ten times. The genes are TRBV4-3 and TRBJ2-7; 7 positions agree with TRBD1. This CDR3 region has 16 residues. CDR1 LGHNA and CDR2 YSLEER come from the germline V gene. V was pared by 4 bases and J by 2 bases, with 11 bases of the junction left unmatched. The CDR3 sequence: CASSLGPGTAAYEQYF. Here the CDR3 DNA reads TGCGCCAGCAGCCTAGGCCCCGGGACAGCCGCCTACGAGCAGTACTTC.

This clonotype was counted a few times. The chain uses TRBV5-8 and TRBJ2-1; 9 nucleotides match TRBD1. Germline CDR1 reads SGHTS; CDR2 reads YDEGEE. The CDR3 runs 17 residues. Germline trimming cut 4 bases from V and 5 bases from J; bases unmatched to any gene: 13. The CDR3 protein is CASSIQLGTGLHNEQFF. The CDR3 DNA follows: TGTGCCAGCAGCATACAACTCGGGACAGGGCTACACAATGAGCAGTTCTTC.

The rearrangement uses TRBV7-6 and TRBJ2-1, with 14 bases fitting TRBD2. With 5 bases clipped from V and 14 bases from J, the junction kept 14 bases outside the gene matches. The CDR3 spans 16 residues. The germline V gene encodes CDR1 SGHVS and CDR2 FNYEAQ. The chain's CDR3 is CASSREGLAGATGEFF. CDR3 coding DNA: TGTGCCAGCAGCAGGGAGGGACTAGCGGGGGCAACCGGGGAGTTCTTC.

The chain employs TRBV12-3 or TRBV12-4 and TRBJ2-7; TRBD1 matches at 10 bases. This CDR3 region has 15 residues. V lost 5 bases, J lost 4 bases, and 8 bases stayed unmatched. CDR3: CASSDEPGQGYEQYF. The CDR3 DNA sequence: TGTGCCAGCAGTGACGAACCGGGACAGGGGTACGAGCAGTACTTC.

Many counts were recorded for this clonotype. Here the CDR3 reads CASSQGRTVNTEAFF. CDR3 bases: TGCGCCAGCAGCCAAGGGAGGACAGTGAACACTGAAGCTTTCTTT. The chain carries TRBV4-3 and TRBJ1-1, with TRBD1 as a possible D gene (6 bases). Per the germline V gene, CDR1 is LGHNA and CDR2 is YSLEER. The V gene lost 1 base and the J gene lost 0 bases, with 9 bases spanning the gap. CDR3 length: 15 amino acids.

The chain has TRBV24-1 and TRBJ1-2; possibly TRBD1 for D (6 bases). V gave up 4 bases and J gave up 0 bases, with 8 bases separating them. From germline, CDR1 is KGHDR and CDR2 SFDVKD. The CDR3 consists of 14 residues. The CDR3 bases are TGTGCCACCAGTGACGGACAGTCTAACTATGGCTACACCTTC. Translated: CATSDGQSNYGYTF.

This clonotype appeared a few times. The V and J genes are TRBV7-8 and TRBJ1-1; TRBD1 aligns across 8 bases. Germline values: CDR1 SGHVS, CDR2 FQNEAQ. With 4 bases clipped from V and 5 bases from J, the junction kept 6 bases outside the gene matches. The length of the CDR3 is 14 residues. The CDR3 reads CASSSSTGETEAFF. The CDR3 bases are TGTGCCAGCAGCTCGTCGACAGGGGAAACTGAAGCTTTCTTT.